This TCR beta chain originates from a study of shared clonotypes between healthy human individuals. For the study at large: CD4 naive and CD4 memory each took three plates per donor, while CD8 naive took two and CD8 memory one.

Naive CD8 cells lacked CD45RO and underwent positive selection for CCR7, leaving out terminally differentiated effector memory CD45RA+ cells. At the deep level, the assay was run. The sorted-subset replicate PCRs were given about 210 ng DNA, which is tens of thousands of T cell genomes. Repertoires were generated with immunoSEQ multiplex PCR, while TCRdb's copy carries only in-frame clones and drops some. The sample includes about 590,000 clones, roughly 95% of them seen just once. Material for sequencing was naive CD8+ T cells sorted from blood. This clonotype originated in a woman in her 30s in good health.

The CDR3 spells CAWRLAEAYEQYF. The CDR3 DNA reads TGTGCCTGGAGACTAGCGGAGGCCTACGAGCAGTACTTC. The chain combines TRBV30 with TRBJ2-7; 8 bases match TRBD2. The CDR3 covers 13 residues. Germline V gene lookup returns CDR1 GTSNPN and CDR2 SVGIG (reference sequence). With V trimmed by 3 bases and J by 2 bases, 3 bases remained unmatched.